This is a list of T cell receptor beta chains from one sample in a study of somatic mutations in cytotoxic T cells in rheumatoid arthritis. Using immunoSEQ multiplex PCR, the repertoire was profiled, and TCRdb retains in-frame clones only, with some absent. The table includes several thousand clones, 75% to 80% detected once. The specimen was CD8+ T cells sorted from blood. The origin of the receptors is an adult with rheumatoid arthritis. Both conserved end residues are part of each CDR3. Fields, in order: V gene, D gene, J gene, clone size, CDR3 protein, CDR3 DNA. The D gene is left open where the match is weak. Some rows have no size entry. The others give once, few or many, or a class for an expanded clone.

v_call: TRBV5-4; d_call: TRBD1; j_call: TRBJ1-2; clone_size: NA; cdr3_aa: CASSLAGTGGFGYTF; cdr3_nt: TGTGCCAGCAGCTTGGCCGGGACAGGGGGGTTTGGCTACACCTTC
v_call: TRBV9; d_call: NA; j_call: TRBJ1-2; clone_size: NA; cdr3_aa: CASSARDIRAYGYTF; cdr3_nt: TGTGCCAGCAGCGCAAGGGATATCCGGGCCTATGGCTACACCTTC
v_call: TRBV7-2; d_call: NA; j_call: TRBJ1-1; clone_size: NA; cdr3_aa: CASSLRGRVPEAFF; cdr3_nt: TGTGCCAGCAGCTTGCGGGGGAGGGTCCCTGAAGCTTTCTTT
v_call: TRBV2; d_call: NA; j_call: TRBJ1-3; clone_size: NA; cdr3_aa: CASTRGDTIYF; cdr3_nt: TGTGCCAGCACCCGTGGGGACACCATATATTTT
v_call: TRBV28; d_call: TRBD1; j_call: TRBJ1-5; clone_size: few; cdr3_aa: CASSLWTGGSQPQHF; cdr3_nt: TGTGCCAGCAGTTTATGGACAGGGGGTAGTCAGCCCCAGCATTTT
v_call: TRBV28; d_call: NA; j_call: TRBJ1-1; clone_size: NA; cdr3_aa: CASSRVVFGTEAFF; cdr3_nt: TGTGCCAGCAGCCGAGTAGTCTTCGGCACTGAAGCTTTCTTT
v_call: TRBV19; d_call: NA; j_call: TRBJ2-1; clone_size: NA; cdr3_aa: CASSIELGRGAGGPSYNEQFF; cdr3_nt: TGTGCCAGTAGTATAGAGCTTGGCAGGGGAGCGGGCGGGCCCTCCTACAATGAGCAGTTCTTC
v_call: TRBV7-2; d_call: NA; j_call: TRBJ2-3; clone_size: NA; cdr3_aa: CASSLGGSDTQYF; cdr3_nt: TGTGCCAGCAGCTTAGGGGGTTCAGATACGCAGTATTTT
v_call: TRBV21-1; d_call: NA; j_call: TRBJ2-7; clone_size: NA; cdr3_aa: CASPTSGSPYEQYF; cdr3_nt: TGTGCCAGCCCGACAAGCGGGAGTCCGTACGAGCAGTACTTC
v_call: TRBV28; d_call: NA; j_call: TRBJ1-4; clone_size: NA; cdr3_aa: CASSLSVGPINEKLFF; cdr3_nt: TGTGCCAGCAGTTTATCGGTGGGACCGATTAATGAAAAACTGTTTTTT
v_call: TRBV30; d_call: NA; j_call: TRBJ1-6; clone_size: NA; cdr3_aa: CAWSVHQLGRHSPLHF; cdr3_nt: TGTGCCTGGAGTGTACATCAGCTGGGCCGCCATTCACCCCTCCACTTT
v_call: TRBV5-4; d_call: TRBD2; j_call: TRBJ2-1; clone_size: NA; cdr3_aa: CASSPRAREDYNEQFF; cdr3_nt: TGTGCCAGCAGCCCGAGGGCGCGGGAGGACTACAATGAGCAGTTCTTC